Described below is a single TCR beta chain sequence and its context. This specimen comes from a study of CD8 T cells in Susac syndrome. Deletions cut 2 bases from V and 6 bases from J, with 10 bases between. The CDR3 contains 13 residues. Per the germline V gene, CDR1 is MNHNS and CDR2 is SASEGT. Reverse transcription of roughly 0.45 to 1 ug RNA used random hexamers. TCRdb re-analysed the immunoSEQ multiplex PCR reads in MiXCR, keeping a single row per CDR3 protein. This table holds 150,000 or so distinct CDR3 sequences, 93% found once. The V gene is TRBV6-1, the J gene TRBJ1-2, with a weak D call TRBD1 (6 bases). The TCR sequence derives from a human donor in good health. Input material: CD4+ T cells from PBMCs. CDR3 coding DNA: TGTGCCAGCAGTGAACGGCAGGGGCATGGCTACACCTTC. Its translation: CASSERQGHGYTF.